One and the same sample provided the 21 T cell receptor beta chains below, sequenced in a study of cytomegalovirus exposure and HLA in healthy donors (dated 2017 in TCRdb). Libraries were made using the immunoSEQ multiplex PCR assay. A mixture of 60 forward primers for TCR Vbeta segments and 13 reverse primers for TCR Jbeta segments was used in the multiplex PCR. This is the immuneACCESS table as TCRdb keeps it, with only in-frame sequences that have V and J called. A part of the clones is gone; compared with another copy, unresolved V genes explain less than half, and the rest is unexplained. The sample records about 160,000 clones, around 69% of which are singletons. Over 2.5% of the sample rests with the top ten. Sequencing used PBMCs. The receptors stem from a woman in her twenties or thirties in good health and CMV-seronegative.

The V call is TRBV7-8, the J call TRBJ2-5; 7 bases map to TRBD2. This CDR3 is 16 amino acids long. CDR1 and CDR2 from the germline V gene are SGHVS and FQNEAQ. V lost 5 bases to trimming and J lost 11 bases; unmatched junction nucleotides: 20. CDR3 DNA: TGTGCCAGCAGCAAAGCCGGGACTACCTTCCACGCAGGGCAGTACTTC. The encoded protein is CASSKAGTTFHAGQYF.

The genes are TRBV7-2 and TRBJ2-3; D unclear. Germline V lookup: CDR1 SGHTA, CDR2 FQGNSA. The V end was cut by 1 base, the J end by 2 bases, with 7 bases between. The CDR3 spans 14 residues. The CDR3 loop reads CASSLGQDTDTQYF. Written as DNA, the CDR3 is TGTGCCAGCAGCTTAGGGCAGGACACAGATACGCAGTATTTT. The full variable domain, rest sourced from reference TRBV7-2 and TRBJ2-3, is GAGVSQSPSNKVTEKGKDVELRCDPISGHTALYWYRQSLGQGLEFLIYFQGNSAPDKSGLPSDRFSAERTGGSVSTLTIQRTQQEDSAVYLCASSLGQDTDTQYFGPGTRLTVL.

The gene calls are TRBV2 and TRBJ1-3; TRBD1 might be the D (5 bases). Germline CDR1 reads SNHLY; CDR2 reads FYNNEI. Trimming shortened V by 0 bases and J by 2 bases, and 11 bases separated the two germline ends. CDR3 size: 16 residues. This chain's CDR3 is CASSEALPGAGNTIYF. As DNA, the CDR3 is TGTGCCAGCAGTGAAGCGCTTCCGGGGGCTGGAAACACCATATATTTT.

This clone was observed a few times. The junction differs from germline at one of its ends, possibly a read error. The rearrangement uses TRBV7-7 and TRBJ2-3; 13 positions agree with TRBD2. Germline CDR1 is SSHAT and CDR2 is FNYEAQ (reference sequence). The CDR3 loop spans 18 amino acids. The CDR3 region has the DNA TGTGCTAGCAGCCGTGGGACTAGCGGGATTCGTAGCACAGATACGCAGTATTTT. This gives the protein CASSRGTSGIRSTDTQYF.

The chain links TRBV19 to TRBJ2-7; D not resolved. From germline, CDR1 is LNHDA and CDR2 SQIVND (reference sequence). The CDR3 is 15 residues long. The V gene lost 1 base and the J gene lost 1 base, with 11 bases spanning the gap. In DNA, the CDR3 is TGTGCCAGTAGTATAGCGTCTTCCCCGTCCTACGAGCAGTACTTC. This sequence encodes CASSIASSPSYEQYF.

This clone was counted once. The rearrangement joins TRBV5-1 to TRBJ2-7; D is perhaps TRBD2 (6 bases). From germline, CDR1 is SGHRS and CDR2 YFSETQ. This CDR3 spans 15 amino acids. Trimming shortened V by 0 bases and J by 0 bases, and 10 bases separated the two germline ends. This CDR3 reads CASSLALGGSYEQYF. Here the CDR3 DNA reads TGCGCCAGCAGCTTGGCCTTGGGGGGCTCCTACGAGCAGTACTTC.

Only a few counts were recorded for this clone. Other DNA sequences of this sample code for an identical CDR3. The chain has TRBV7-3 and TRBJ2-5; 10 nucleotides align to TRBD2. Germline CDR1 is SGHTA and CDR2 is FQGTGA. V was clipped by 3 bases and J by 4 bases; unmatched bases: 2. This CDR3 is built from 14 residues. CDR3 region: CASSFVAGGETQYF. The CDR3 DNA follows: TGTGCCAGCAGCTTTGTAGCGGGAGGAGAGACCCAGTACTTC.

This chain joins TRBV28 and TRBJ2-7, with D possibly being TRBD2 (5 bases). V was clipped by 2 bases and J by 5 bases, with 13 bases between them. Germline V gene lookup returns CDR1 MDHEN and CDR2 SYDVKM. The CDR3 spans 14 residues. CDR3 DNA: TGTGCCAGCAGTTTAAGAGGGAGAGTCGACGAGCAGTACTTC. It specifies CASSLRGRVDEQYF.

In DNA form, the CDR3 reads TGCGCCAGCTCCGGGGAGTTCTCTGGGGCCAACGTCCTGACTTTC. The encoded protein is CASSGEFSGANVLTF. This chain uses TRBV5-1 with TRBJ2-6; D is perhaps TRBD2 (5 bases). V was clipped by 7 bases and J by 0 bases, with 11 bases between them. CDR1 is SGHRS, CDR2 YFSETQ, per germline. The CDR3 has 15 amino acids.

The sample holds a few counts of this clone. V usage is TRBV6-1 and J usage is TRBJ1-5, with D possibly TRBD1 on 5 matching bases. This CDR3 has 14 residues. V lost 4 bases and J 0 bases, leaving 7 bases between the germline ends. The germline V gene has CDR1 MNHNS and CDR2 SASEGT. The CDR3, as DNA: TGTGCCAGCAGTGGCAGGGATAGCAATCAGCCCCAGCATTTT. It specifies CASSGRDSNQPQHF.

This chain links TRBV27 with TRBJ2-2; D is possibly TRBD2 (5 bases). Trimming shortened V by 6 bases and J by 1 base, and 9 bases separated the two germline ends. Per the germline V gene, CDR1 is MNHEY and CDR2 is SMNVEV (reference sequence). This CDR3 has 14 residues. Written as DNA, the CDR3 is TGTGCCAGCAGCCGGACTGTGAACACCGGGGAGCTGTTTTTT. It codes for CASSRTVNTGELFF.

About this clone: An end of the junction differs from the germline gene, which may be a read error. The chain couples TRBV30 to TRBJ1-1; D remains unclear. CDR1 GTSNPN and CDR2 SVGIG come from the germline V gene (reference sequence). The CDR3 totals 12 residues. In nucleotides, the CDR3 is TGTGTCTGGAGTGGTTCGAGAACTGAAGCTTTCTTT. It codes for CVWSGSRTEAFF. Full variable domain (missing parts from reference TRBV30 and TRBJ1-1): SQTIHQWPATLVQPVGSPLSLECTVEGTSNPNLYWYRQAAGRGLQLLFYSVGIGQISSEVPQNLSASRPQDRQFILSSKKLLLSDSGFYLCVWSGSRTEAFFGQGTRLTVV.

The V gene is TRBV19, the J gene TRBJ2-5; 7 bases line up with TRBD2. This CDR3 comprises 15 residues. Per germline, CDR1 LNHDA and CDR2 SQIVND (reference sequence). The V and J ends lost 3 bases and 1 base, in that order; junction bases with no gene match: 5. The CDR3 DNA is TGTGCCAGTAGTATGGGGCGGGGGACCCAAGAGACCCAGTACTTC. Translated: CASSMGRGTQETQYF.

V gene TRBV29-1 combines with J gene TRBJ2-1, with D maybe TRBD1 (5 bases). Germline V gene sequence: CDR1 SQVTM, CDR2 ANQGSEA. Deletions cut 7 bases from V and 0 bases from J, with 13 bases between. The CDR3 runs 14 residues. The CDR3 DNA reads TGCAGCGCCCCTGACAGAAGCTCCTACAATGAGCAGTTCTTC. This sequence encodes CSAPDRSSYNEQFF.

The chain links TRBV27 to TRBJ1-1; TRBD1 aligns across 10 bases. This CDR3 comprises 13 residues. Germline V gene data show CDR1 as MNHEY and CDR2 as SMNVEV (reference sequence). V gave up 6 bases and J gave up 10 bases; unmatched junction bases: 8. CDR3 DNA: TGTGCCAGCAGGGGGACAGGGGTTTGGGTAGCTTTCTTT. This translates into CASRGTGVWVAFF.

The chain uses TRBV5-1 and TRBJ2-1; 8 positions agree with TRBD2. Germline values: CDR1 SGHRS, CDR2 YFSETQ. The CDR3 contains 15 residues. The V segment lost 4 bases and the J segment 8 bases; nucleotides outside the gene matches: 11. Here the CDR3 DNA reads TGCGCCAGCAGCCCACCGAGCGGGGGTTTCGATGAGCAGTTCTTC. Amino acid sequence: CASSPPSGGFDEQFF.

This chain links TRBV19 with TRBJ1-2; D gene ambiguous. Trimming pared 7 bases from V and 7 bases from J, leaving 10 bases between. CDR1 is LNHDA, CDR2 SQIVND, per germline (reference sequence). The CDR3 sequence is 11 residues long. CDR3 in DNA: TGTGCCAGTAACGAGGGCCCTGGCTACACCTTC. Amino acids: CASNEGPGYTF.

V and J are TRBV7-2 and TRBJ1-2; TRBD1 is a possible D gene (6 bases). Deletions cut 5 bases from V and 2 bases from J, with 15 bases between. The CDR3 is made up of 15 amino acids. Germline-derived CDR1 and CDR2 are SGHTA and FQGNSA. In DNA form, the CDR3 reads TGTGCCAGCAGCCCATTGACAGGATTCAACTATGGCTACACCTTC. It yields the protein CASSPLTGFNYGYTF.

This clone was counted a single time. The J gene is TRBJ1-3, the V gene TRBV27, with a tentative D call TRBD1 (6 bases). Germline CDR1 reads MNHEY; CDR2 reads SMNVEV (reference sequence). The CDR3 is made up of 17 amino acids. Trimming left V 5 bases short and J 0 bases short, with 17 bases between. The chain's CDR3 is CASSPGQPWRSGNTIYF. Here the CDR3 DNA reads TGTGCCAGCAGTCCCGGACAGCCGTGGCGCTCTGGAAACACCATATATTTT.

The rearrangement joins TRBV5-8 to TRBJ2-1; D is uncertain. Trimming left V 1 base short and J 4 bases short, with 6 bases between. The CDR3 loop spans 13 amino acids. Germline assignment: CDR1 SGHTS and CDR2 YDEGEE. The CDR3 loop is CASSLREYNEQFF. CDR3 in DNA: TGTGCCAGCAGCTTGCGAGAGTACAATGAGCAGTTCTTC.

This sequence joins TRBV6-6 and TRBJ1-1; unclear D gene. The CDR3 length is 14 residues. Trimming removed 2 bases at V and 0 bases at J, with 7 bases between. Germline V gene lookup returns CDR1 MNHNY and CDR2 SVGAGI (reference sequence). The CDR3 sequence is CASSYREMNTEAFF. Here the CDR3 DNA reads TGTGCCAGCAGTTACAGGGAGATGAACACTGAAGCTTTCTTT.